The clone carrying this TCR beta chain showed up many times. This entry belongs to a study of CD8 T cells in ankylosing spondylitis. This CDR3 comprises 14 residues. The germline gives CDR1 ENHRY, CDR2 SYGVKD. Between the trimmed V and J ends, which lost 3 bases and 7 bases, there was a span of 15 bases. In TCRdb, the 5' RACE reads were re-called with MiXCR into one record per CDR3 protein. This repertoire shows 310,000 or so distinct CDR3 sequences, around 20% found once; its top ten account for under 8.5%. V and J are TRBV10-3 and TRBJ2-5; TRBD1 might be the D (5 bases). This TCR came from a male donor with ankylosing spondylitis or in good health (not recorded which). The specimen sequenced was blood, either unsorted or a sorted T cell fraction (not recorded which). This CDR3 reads CAISEYRTSRTQYF. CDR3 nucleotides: TGTGCCATCAGTGAATACAGGACCTCAAGGACCCAGTACTTC.